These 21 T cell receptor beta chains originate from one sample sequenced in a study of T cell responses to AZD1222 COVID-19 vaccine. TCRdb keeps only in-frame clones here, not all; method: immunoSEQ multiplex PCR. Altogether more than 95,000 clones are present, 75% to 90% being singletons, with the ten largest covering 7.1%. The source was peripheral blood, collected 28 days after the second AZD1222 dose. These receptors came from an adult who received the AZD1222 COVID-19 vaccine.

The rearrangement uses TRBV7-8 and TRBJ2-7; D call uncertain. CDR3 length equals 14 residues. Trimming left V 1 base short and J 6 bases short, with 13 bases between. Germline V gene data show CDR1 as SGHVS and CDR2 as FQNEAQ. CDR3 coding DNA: TGTGCCAGCAGCTTAGAGTTAGTATCACCCGAGCAGTACTTC. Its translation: CASSLELVSPEQYF.

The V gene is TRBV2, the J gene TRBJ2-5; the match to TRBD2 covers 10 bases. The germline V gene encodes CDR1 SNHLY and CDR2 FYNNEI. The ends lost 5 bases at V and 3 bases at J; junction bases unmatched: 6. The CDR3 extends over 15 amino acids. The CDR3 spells CASSLAGGFKETQYF. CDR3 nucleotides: TGTGCCAGCAGTTTAGCGGGGGGCTTCAAAGAGACCCAGTACTTC.

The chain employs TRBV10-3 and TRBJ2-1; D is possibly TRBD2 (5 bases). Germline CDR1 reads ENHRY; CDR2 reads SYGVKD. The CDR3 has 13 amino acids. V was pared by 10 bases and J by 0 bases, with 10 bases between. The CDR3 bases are TGTGCCACCAGACTAAGCTCCTACAATGAGCAGTTCTTC. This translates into CATRLSSYNEQFF.

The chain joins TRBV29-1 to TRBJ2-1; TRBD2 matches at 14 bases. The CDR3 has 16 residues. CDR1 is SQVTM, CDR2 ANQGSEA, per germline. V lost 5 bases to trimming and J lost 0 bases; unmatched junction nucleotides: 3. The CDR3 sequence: CSVSGTSGSSYNEQFF. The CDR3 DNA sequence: TGCAGCGTTTCAGGGACTAGCGGGAGCTCCTACAATGAGCAGTTCTTC.

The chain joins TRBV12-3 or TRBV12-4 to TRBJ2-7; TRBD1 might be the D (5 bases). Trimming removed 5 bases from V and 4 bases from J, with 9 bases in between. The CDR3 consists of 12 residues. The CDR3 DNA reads TGTGCCAGCAGTCATCAGGGTTACGAGCAGTACTTC. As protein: CASSHQGYEQYF.

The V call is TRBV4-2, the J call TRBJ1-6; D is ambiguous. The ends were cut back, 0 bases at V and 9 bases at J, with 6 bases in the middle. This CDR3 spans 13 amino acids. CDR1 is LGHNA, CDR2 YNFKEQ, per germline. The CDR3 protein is CASSQEEVSPLHF. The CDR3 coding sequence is TGTGCCAGCAGCCAAGAAGAGGTTTCACCCCTCCACTTT.

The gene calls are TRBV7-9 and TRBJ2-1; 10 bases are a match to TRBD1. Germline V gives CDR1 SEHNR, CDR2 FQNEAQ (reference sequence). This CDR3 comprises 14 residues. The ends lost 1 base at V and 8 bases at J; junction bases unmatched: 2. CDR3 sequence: CASSLGQGADEQFF. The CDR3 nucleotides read TGTGCCAGCAGCTTAGGACAGGGGGCCGATGAGCAGTTCTTC.

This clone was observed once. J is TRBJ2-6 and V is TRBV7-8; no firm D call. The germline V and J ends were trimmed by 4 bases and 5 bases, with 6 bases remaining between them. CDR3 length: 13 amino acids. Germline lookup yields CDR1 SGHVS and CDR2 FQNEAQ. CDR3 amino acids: CASSSEWANVLTF. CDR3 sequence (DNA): TGTGCCAGCAGCTCAGAGTGGGCCAACGTCCTGACTTTC.

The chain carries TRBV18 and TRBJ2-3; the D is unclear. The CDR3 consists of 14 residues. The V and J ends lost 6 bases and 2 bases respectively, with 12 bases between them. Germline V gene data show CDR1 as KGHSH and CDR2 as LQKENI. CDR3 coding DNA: TGTGCCAGCTCCGCCTACCTACTCACAGATACGCAGTATTTT. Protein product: CASSAYLLTDTQYF. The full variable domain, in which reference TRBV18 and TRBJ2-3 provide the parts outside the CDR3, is NAGVMQNPRHLVRRRGQEARLRCSPMKGHSHVYWYRQLPEEGLKFMVYLQKENIIDESGMPKERFSAEFPKEGPSILRIQQVVRGDSAAYFCASSAYLLTDTQYFGPGTRLTVL.

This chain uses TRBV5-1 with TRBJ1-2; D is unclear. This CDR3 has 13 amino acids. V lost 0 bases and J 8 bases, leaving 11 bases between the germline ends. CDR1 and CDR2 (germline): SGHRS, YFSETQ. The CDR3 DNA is TGCGCCAGCAGCTTGGACTGGGGAATAGGCTACACCTTC. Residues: CASSLDWGIGYTF.

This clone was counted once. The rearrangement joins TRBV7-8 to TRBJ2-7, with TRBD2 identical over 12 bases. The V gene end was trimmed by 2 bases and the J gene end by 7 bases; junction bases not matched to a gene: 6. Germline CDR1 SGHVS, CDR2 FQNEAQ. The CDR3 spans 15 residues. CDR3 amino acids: CASSLLAGGPREQYF. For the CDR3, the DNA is TGTGCCAGCAGCTTACTAGCGGGAGGGCCGAGAGAGCAGTACTTC.

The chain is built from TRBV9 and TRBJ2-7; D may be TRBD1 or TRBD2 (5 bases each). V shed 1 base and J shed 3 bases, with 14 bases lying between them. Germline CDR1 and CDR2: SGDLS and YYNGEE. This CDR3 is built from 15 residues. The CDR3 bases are TGTGCCAGCAGCGTAAGGGACGGCTATTACTACGAGCAGTACTTC. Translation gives CASSVRDGYYYEQYF.

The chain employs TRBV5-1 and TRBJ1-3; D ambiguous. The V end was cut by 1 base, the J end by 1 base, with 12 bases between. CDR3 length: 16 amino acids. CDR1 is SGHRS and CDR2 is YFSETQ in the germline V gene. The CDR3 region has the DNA TGCGCCAGCAGCTTGCAAGGGCCCCATTCTGGAAACACCATATATTTT. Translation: CASSLQGPHSGNTIYF. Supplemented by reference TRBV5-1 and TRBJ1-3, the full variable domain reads KAGVTQTPRYLIKTRGQQVTLSCSPISGHRSVSWYQQTPGQGLQFLFEYFSETQRNKGNFPGRFSGRQFSNSRSEMNVSTLELGDSALYLCASSLQGPHSGNTIYFGEGSWLTVV.

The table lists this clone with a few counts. CDR3 DNA sequence: TGCGCCAGCAGCTTGGAGGGCGCCGGGCATGGGGGCACTGAAGCTTTCTTT. This codes for CASSLEGAGHGGTEAFF. This chain uses TRBV5-1 with TRBJ1-1, with D tentatively TRBD1 (5 bases). V was clipped by 0 bases and J by 4 bases, with 19 bases between them. Germline CDR1 SGHRS, CDR2 YFSETQ. This CDR3 is 17 amino acids long.

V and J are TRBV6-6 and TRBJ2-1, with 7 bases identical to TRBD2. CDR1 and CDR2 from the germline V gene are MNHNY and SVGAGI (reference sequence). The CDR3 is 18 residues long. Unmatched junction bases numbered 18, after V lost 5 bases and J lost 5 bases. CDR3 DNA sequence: TGTGCCAGCAGTCCACACCATTGGGCTAGCGGAGGGAACAATGAGCAGTTCTTC. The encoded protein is CASSPHHWASGGNNEQFF.

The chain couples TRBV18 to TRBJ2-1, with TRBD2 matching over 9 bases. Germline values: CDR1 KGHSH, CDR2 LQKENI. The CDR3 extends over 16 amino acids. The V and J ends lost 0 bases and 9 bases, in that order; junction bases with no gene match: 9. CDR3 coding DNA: TGTGCCAGCTCACCACCTTACGCGGGGGGGTTGAGTGAGCAGTTCTTC. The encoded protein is CASSPPYAGGLSEQFF.

The CDR3 nucleotides are TGTGCCAGTAGTATTGCCGGGAGGCCCCCCTACGAGCAGTACTTC. Encoded protein: CASSIAGRPPYEQYF. The chain joins TRBV19 to TRBJ2-7, with 7 bases fitting TRBD2. The ends lost 3 bases at V and 2 bases at J; junction bases unmatched: 7. The CDR3 is made up of 15 amino acids. Germline CDR1 and CDR2: LNHDA and SQIVND (reference sequence). The full variable domain, its missing parts supplied by reference TRBV19 and TRBJ2-7, is DGGITQSPKYLFRKEGQNVTLSCEQNLNHDAMYWYRQDPGQGLRLIYYSQIVNDFQKGDIAEGYSVSREKKESFPLTVTSAQKNPTAFYLCASSIAGRPPYEQYFGPGTRLTVT.

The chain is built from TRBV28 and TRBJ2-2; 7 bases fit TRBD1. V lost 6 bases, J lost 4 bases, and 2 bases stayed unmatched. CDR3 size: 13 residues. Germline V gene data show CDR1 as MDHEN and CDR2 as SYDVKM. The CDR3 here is CASRPGGTGELFF. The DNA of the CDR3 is TGTGCCAGCAGACCAGGGGGCACCGGGGAGCTGTTTTTT.

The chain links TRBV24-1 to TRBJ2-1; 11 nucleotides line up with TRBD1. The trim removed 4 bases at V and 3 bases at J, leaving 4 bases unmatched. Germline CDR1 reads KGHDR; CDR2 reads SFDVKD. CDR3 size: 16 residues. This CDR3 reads CATSDPGTGGYNEQFF. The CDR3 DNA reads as TGTGCCACCAGTGACCCCGGGACAGGGGGCTACAATGAGCAGTTCTTC.

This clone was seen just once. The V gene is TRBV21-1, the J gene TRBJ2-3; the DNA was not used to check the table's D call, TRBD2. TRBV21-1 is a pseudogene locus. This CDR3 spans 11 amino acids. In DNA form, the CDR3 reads TGTGCCAGCTACCGAGGAGATACGCAGTATTTT. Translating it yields CASYRGDTQYF.

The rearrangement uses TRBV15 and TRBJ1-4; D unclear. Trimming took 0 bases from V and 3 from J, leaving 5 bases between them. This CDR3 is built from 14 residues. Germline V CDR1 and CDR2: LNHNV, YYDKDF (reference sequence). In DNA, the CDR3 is TGTGCCACCAGCAGAGACCAGGCTAATGAAAAACTGTTTTTT. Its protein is CATSRDQANEKLFF.